This passage covers 8 T cell receptor beta chains from one sample sequenced in a study of neoadjuvant anti-PD-1 for oral cavity cancer (dated by TCRdb to about 2021). Library construction relied on the immunoSEQ multiplex PCR assay. This is the immuneACCESS table as TCRdb keeps it, with only in-frame sequences that have V and J called. A part of the clones is gone; compared with another copy, unresolved V genes explain less than half, and the rest is unexplained. The sample includes under 15,000 clones, with about 61% observed a single time. Clones ranked in the top ten supply approximately 6.3% of the sample. In light of the paper, this sample's time point label describes: before neoadjuvant nivolumab. The sample consisted of tumor tissue, taken before nivolumab (anti-PD-1) treatment. The receptors come from a person aged 40-85 years with oral cavity squamous cell carcinoma. The donor label of this sample is uncertain.

The chain has TRBV29-1 and TRBJ2-1; D remains ambiguous. With 0 bases removed from V and 12 bases from J, the gap between germline ends came to 9 bases. There are 11 residues in the CDR3. Germline V lookup: CDR1 SQVTM, CDR2 ANQGSEA. CDR3 bases: TGCAGCGTTGAAGATCTGGTAGTGCAGTTCTTC. It is translated as CSVEDLVVQFF.

The chain employs TRBV5-1 and TRBJ1-3; the D gene is possibly TRBD1 (5 bases). The germline V and J ends were trimmed by 3 bases and 4 bases, with 14 bases remaining between them. The germline V gene encodes CDR1 SGHRS and CDR2 YFSETQ. CDR3 length equals 15 residues. DNA of the CDR3: TGCGCCAGCAGCTCCACGGGACGCGGCGGAAACACCATATATTTT. Translating gives CASSSTGRGGNTIYF.

The rearrangement uses TRBV5-1 and TRBJ1-4; D is ambiguous. The V gene's germline CDR1 is SGHRS and CDR2 YFSETQ. V was trimmed by 2 bases and J by 3 bases, leaving 8 bases between them. The CDR3 contains 14 residues. CDR3 coding DNA: TGCGCCAGCAGCTTCGGTGAAGCTAATGAAAAACTGTTTTTT. Its protein product is CASSFGEANEKLFF.

The V gene is TRBV6-5, the J gene TRBJ2-7, with TRBD1 matching over 10 bases. The CDR3 runs to 13 residues. The germline V gene has CDR1 MNHEY and CDR2 SVGAGI. Losses at the gene ends were 10 bases for V and 5 bases for J; bases not matched to a gene: 8. The CDR3 region has the DNA TGTGCCATTTACGACAGGGGGCGGAACGAGCAGTACTTC. Residues: CAIYDRGRNEQYF.

V usage is TRBV21-1 and J usage is TRBJ2-1; the tabulated D call, TRBD2, remains unverified against the DNA. TRBV21-1 is assigned pseudogene status. CDR3 length equals 14 residues. CDR3 sequence (DNA): TGTGCCAGCAGCAGTAGCGGGAGGGCCGGCGAGCAGTTCTTC. It translates to CASSSSGRAGEQFF.

This clone appeared once. The chain is built from TRBV14 and TRBJ1-3, with 9 bases matching TRBD1. The junction had 7 bases not matched to a gene; V was cut back by 4 bases and J by 0 bases. Germline-derived CDR1 and CDR2 are SGHDN and FVKESK. The CDR3 totals 17 residues. In nucleotides, the CDR3 is TGTGCCAGCAGCCTGGACAGGGGAGAAGACTCTGGAAACACCATATATTTT. It translates to CASSLDRGEDSGNTIYF.

The chain uses TRBV27 and TRBJ2-2, with a tentative D call TRBD1 (5 bases). The CDR3 runs 15 residues. The V end lost 5 bases, the J end lost 2 bases, and 12 bases lay between the germline ends. Germline V gives CDR1 MNHEY, CDR2 SMNVEV (reference sequence). Here the CDR3 reads CASSPPGINTGELFF. CDR3 bases: TGTGCCAGCAGTCCCCCAGGGATTAACACCGGGGAGCTGTTTTTT.

The CDR3 sequence: CASSAIGTRGGYGYTF. CDR3 bases: TGTGCCAGCAGCGCCATAGGGACCCGAGGGGGGTATGGCTACACCTTC. The J gene is TRBJ1-2, the V gene TRBV9; D perhaps matches TRBD1 (6 bases). Germline assignment: CDR1 SGDLS and CDR2 YYNGEE. The CDR3 has 16 residues. Deletions cut 3 bases from V and 5 bases from J, with 20 bases between.